The 18 T cell receptor beta chains presented below share a single source sample, sequenced in a study of early T cells in non-severe SARS-CoV-2 infection. Via MiXCR, TCRdb re-called the 5' RACE reads, giving one row per CDR3 protein. The sample includes more than 55,000 distinct CDR3 sequences, approximately 12% of them seen just once. Input material: whole blood. These receptors all stem from an adult who was a healthcare worker with PCR-confirmed SARS-CoV-2 infection or an uninfected control (not recorded which).

The chain recombines TRBV6-2 or TRBV6-3 with TRBJ1-5; D might be TRBD1 (5 bases). CDR1 and CDR2 from the germline V gene are MNHEY and SVGEGT. This CDR3 is built from 16 residues. Deletions cut 1 base from V and 0 bases from J, with 10 bases between. For the CDR3, the DNA is TGTGCCAGCAGTTACTTCGGGACCCTTAGCAATCAGCCCCAGCATTTT. Encoded protein: CASSYFGTLSNQPQHF.

V usage is TRBV10-3 and J usage is TRBJ1-2; D possibly corresponds to TRBD1 (5 bases). This CDR3 comprises 12 residues. Germline V gene data show CDR1 as ENHRY and CDR2 as SYGVKD. The V gene lost 0 bases and the J gene lost 8 bases, with 7 bases spanning the gap. In nucleotides, the CDR3 is TGTGCCATCAGTGAGTCGACAGTAGGCTACACCTTC. It specifies CAISESTVGYTF.

This clonotype appeared many times. The genes are TRBV18 and TRBJ2-1; D might be TRBD1 (6 bases). V gave up 6 bases and J gave up 5 bases, with 14 bases separating them. The CDR3 is 14 residues long. Germline V gene lookup returns CDR1 KGHSH and CDR2 LQKENI. The CDR3: CASSKQGNNNEQFF. In nucleotides, the CDR3 is TGTGCCAGCTCCAAACAGGGTAATAACAATGAGCAGTTCTTC.

J is TRBJ2-1 and V is TRBV6-2 or TRBV6-3; 7 bases line up with TRBD2. Germline assignment: CDR1 MNHEY and CDR2 SVGEGT. The V and J ends lost 4 bases and 3 bases, in that order; junction bases with no gene match: 3. This CDR3 spans 14 amino acids. The CDR3 bases are TGTGCCAGCAGTTGGGGGGGGAACTACAATGAGCAGTTCTTC. Its protein is CASSWGGNYNEQFF.

There are a few counts of this clonotype. This sequence joins TRBV4-1 and TRBJ2-1; D possibly corresponds to TRBD2 (6 bases). Trimming shortened V by 4 bases and J by 9 bases, and 16 bases separated the two germline ends. CDR1 is MGHRA and CDR2 is YSYEKL in the germline V gene. This CDR3 is built from 14 residues. In nucleotides, the CDR3 is TGCGCCAGCAGCCTCGGGACTCAATACGGTGAGCAGTTCTTC. Its protein is CASSLGTQYGEQFF.

This clonotype was seen repeatedly, ten times or more. V is TRBV20-1 and J is TRBJ2-1; no clear D. The germline V and J ends were trimmed by 0 bases and 5 bases, with 11 bases remaining between them. This CDR3 has 14 amino acids. Germline V gene data show CDR1 as DFQATT and CDR2 as SNEGSKA (reference sequence). The CDR3 coding sequence is TGCAGTGCTAGAGATGCGAGGCGGAACAATGAGCAGTTCTTC. As protein: CSARDARRNNEQFF.

The gene calls are TRBV3-1 and TRBJ2-3; 14 bases align to TRBD2. Germline V CDR1 and CDR2: LGHDT, YNNKEL (reference sequence). V shed 3 bases and J 4 bases; nucleotides not matched to a gene: 0. This CDR3 is built from 15 residues. The CDR3 region has the DNA TGTGCCAGCAGCCAGACTAGCGGGGGGGCAGATACGCAGTATTTT. It codes for CASSQTSGGADTQYF.

A few counts support this clonotype. The genes are TRBV11-2 and TRBJ2-1, with no clear D. Per germline, CDR1 SGHAT and CDR2 FQNNGV. V lost 1 base and J 6 bases, leaving 10 bases between the germline ends. The CDR3 loop spans 14 amino acids. The CDR3, as DNA: TGTGCCAGCAGCTTAGGGTTAGCCCCCAATGAGCAGTTCTTC. It codes for CASSLGLAPNEQFF.

This clonotype was picked up many times. The chain's CDR3 is CASSSPRIRGSETQYF. The CDR3 bases are TGTGCCAGCAGTTCCCCCCGGATTCGCGGGAGTGAGACCCAGTACTTC. The chain links TRBV28 to TRBJ2-5; 7 bases are a match to TRBD2. The CDR3 loop spans 16 amino acids. Germline assignment: CDR1 MDHEN and CDR2 SYDVKM. V lost 4 bases, J lost 5 bases, and 13 bases stayed unmatched.

The rearrangement links TRBV4-1 to TRBJ2-5, with TRBD1 matching 7 bases. Germline-derived CDR1 and CDR2 are MGHRA and YSYEKL. This CDR3 has 16 residues. J was trimmed by 0 bases and V by 2 bases; bases with no gene match: 6. The CDR3 DNA sequence: TGCGCCAGCAGCCAACCGACAGGGAGAGACCAAGAGACCCAGTACTTC. This codes for CASSQPTGRDQETQYF.

This chain uses TRBV6-5 with TRBJ1-1, with 8 bases lining up with TRBD1. Germline CDR1 is MNHEY and CDR2 is SVGAGI. The CDR3 has 15 amino acids. With V trimmed by 11 bases and J by 1 base, 12 bases remained unmatched. Written as DNA, the CDR3 is TGTGCCGGCCCCGGACAGGGTGGCTCGAACACTGAAGCTTTCTTT. As protein: CAGPGQGGSNTEAFF.

This clonotype has a count of ten or more. The rearrangement links TRBV11-2 to TRBJ2-1; no clear D. The germline V and J ends were trimmed by 5 bases and 0 bases, with 11 bases remaining between them. Germline loops: CDR1 SGHAT, CDR2 FQNNGV. The CDR3 has 15 residues. CDR3 in amino acids: CASSPRVSSYNEQFF. In DNA form, the CDR3 reads TGTGCCAGCAGCCCTCGCGTTAGCTCCTACAATGAGCAGTTCTTC.

This clonotype is a singleton in its sample. The chain uses TRBV5-1 and TRBJ1-2, with a tentative D call TRBD1 (6 bases). CDR1 is SGHRS and CDR2 is YFSETQ in the germline V gene. The CDR3 runs 13 residues. V lost 3 bases and J lost 7, with 13 bases in between. The CDR3 DNA reads TGCGCCAGCAGCTCAGCAGGGGCGGTTGGCTACACCTTC. Protein sequence: CASSSAGAVGYTF.

The sample holds many counts of this clonotype. This chain joins TRBV4-1 and TRBJ2-1; D might be TRBD2 (5 bases). The CDR3 has 13 amino acids. The V gene lost 3 bases and the J gene lost 6 bases, with 9 bases spanning the gap. Looked up from germline, CDR1 is MGHRA and CDR2 is YSYEKL. CDR3 residues: CASSHPAGNEQFF. Here the CDR3 DNA reads TGCGCCAGCAGCCACCCTGCGGGCAATGAGCAGTTCTTC.

This clonotype was counted ten times or more. This chain uses TRBV19 with TRBJ2-2; 8 nucleotides agree with TRBD2. This CDR3 comprises 15 residues. Trimming at V came to 3 bases and at J to 5 bases, leaving 5 bases not matched to a gene. Germline V lookup: CDR1 LNHDA, CDR2 SQIVND (reference sequence). This CDR3 reads CASSIGRDGTGELFF. CDR3 bases: TGTGCCAGTAGTATCGGGAGGGATGGTACCGGGGAGCTGTTTTTT. The full variable domain, in which reference TRBV19 and TRBJ2-2 provide the parts outside the CDR3, is DGGITQSPKYLFRKEGQNVTLSCEQNLNHDAMYWYRQDPGQGLRLIYYSQIVNDFQKGDIAEGYSVSREKKESFPLTVTSAQKNPTAFYLCASSIGRDGTGELFFGEGSRLTVL.

CDR3 nucleotides: TGTGCCAGCAGTTACTCGAAACTCGGGACAGCCTATGGCTACACCTTC. Amino acids: CASSYSKLGTAYGYTF. The chain is built from TRBV6-5 and TRBJ1-2, with TRBD1 identical over 7 bases. Germline CDR1 is MNHEY and CDR2 is SVGAGI. J gave up 4 bases and V 0 bases, and 8 bases lay outside the gene matches. The CDR3 has 16 amino acids.

This clonotype was observed a few times. This rearrangement joins TRBV4-3 to TRBJ2-7, with 7 bases that match TRBD2. Losses at the gene ends were 0 bases for V and 1 base for J; bases not matched to a gene: 3. Germline V gene sequence: CDR1 LGHNA, CDR2 YSLEER. The CDR3 runs to 15 residues. The chain's CDR3 is CASSQEPGGSYEQYF. The CDR3 DNA is TGCGCCAGCAGCCAAGAGCCGGGGGGTTCCTACGAGCAGTACTTC.

This clonotype was counted at least ten times. J is TRBJ1-2 and V is TRBV9; maybe TRBD1 (5 bases). The CDR3 contains 14 residues. Germline values: CDR1 SGDLS, CDR2 YYNGEE. Trimming cost V 0 bases and J 1 base, with 7 bases left between them. The CDR3 reads CASSVDGGNYGYTF. The CDR3 region has the DNA TGTGCCAGCAGCGTAGATGGGGGTAACTATGGCTACACCTTC.